One sample yielded the 15 T cell receptor beta chains listed below, sequenced in a study of T cell changes during pregnancy in multiple sclerosis. Only in-frame clones appear in the TCRdb table, and some are missing; sequencing was by immunoSEQ multiplex PCR. This sample has tens of thousands of clones, with approximately 92% found just once. Material: peripheral blood, obtained in the first trimester of pregnancy. These receptors came from a female donor with multiple sclerosis, enrolled in a pregnancy study.

The rearrangement uses TRBV28 and TRBJ2-7; 7 nucleotides match TRBD1. This CDR3 is built from 16 residues. CDR1 is MDHEN, CDR2 SYDVKM, per germline. V was clipped by 4 bases and J by 1 base; unmatched bases: 10. The CDR3 loop reads CASSSGVGTDSYEQYF. CDR3 bases: TGTGCCAGCAGTTCTGGAGTTGGGACAGATTCCTACGAGCAGTACTTC. Complete variable domain (other parts from reference TRBV28 and TRBJ2-7): DVKVTQSSRYLVKRTGEKVFLECVQDMDHENMFWYRQDPGLGLRLIYFSYDVKMKEKGDIPEGYSVSREKKERFSLILESASTNQTSMYLCASSSGVGTDSYEQYFGPGTRLTVT.

The V and J genes are TRBV7-7 and TRBJ1-2; D not certain. Trimming stripped 3 bases from V and 4 bases from J, with 12 bases between. CDR3 length: 14 amino acids. Germline CDR1 SSHAT, CDR2 FNYEAQ (reference sequence). Written as DNA, the CDR3 is TGTGCCAGCAGCTTGGTCCAGGATGCCTATGGCTACACCTTC. Translation: CASSLVQDAYGYTF.

This chain connects TRBV29-1 to TRBJ2-7; 7 bases fit TRBD2. The CDR3 is made up of 11 amino acids. In germline, CDR1 is SQVTM, CDR2 ANQGSEA. CDR3 coding DNA: TGCAGTTGCGGGAGCGCCTACGAGCAGTACTTC. Protein: CSCGSAYEQYF.

The J gene is TRBJ2-1, the V gene TRBV19; the match to TRBD2 covers 11 bases. Trimming cost V 7 bases and J 0 bases; bases outside gene matches: 8. The CDR3 runs 17 residues. Per the germline V gene, CDR1 is LNHDA and CDR2 is SQIVND (reference sequence). This CDR3 reads CASTLLAGGSSYNEQFF. For the CDR3, the DNA is TGTGCCAGTACCCTTTTAGCGGGAGGGAGCTCCTACAATGAGCAGTTCTTC.

The chain carries TRBV28 and TRBJ2-7, with 7 bases matching TRBD1. In germline, CDR1 is MDHEN, CDR2 SYDVKM. This CDR3 has 14 amino acids. Trimming took 6 bases from V and 2 from J; bases not matched to a gene: 7. This CDR3 reads CASRPVGQTYEQYF. In DNA form, the CDR3 reads TGTGCCAGCAGACCGGTGGGACAGACCTACGAGCAGTACTTC.

The genes are TRBV18 and TRBJ2-5, with D maybe TRBD2 (5 bases). The CDR3 extends over 13 amino acids. V lost 7 bases to trimming and J lost 2 bases, with 11 bases between them. Germline CDR1 reads KGHSH; CDR2 reads LQKENI. The DNA of the CDR3 is TGTGCCAGCTATCGGGGATTACAAGAGACCCAGTACTTC. It is translated as CASYRGLQETQYF.

This chain joins TRBV15 and TRBJ2-7; weak D call: TRBD2 (6 bases). V was pared by 8 bases and J by 3 bases, with 17 bases between. The CDR3 is 14 amino acids. Germline CDR1 reads LNHNV; CDR2 reads YYDKDF (reference sequence). The CDR3 nucleotides read TGTGCCACCTCCCCTGGGAGGACAATCTACGAGCAGTACTTC. It encodes CATSPGRTIYEQYF.

The chain carries TRBV6-1 and TRBJ2-5; D is unclear. Germline V gene lookup returns CDR1 MNHNS and CDR2 SASEGT. Trimming stripped 0 bases from V and 5 bases from J, with 7 bases between. The CDR3 totals 13 residues. CDR3 bases: TGTGCCAGCAGTGAAGCTCCCGGGGAGACCCAGTACTTC. This translates into CASSEAPGETQYF.

This chain links TRBV30 with TRBJ2-7; 10 bases agree with TRBD1. V was pared by 3 bases and J by 6 bases, with 5 bases of the junction left unmatched. In germline, CDR1 is GTSNPN, CDR2 SVGIG (reference sequence). The CDR3 length is 13 residues. CDR3 nucleotides: TGTGCCTGGAGAGGGGACAGGGGTAGCGAGCAGTACTTC. It translates to CAWRGDRGSEQYF.

V is TRBV9 and J is TRBJ2-7; tentative D call: TRBD2 (5 bases). Germline V gene lookup returns CDR1 SGDLS and CDR2 YYNGEE. V lost 8 bases and J 2 bases, leaving 11 bases between the germline ends. CDR3 length: 12 amino acids. This chain's CDR3 is CASGPGAYEQYF. Here the CDR3 DNA reads TGTGCCAGTGGACCCGGGGCCTACGAGCAGTACTTC.

J is TRBJ2-7 and V is TRBV19; 9 nucleotides line up with TRBD2. V lost 3 bases to trimming and J lost 2 bases; unmatched junction nucleotides: 5. The CDR3 totals 15 residues. Germline V CDR1 and CDR2: LNHDA, SQIVND (reference sequence). The CDR3 nucleotides are TGTGCCAGTAGTATCGGTAGCGGGGGTCCCTACGAGCAGTACTTC. It encodes CASSIGSGGPYEQYF.

The V and J genes are TRBV19 and TRBJ1-1, with D tentatively TRBD1 (6 bases). Trimming took 4 bases from V and 5 from J, leaving 14 bases between them. The CDR3 is made up of 14 amino acids. From germline, CDR1 is LNHDA and CDR2 SQIVND (reference sequence). CDR3 nucleotide sequence: TGTGCCAGTAGTAATCCCGCAGGGGTTACTGAAGCTTTCTTT. Its translation: CASSNPAGVTEAFF.

CDR3 in amino acids: CASSPGTGEISGEAFF. The CDR3 DNA sequence: TGTGCCAGCAGCCCTGGTACCGGGGAGATTAGTGGTGAAGCTTTCTTT. The rearrangement links TRBV7-9 to TRBJ1-1; D gene ambiguous. Trimming left V 5 bases short and J 7 bases short, with 23 bases between. CDR1 and CDR2 from the germline V gene are SEHNR and FQNEAQ (reference sequence). CDR3 size: 16 residues.

The chain joins TRBV5-1 to TRBJ1-4, with D tentatively TRBD1 (5 bases). This CDR3 contains 12 residues. The germline CDR1 and CDR2 sequences are SGHRS and YFSETQ. V was pared by 3 bases and J by 8 bases, with 8 bases between. CDR3 nucleotides: TGCGCCAGCAGCTACGACAGCGAAAAACTGTTTTTT. The encoded protein is CASSYDSEKLFF.

The V call is TRBV4-1, the J call TRBJ2-7; 7 nucleotides align to TRBD1. The V segment lost 1 base and the J segment 3 bases; nucleotides outside the gene matches: 9. The CDR3 is 16 residues long. Germline CDR1 MGHRA, CDR2 YSYEKL. For the CDR3, the DNA is TGCGCCAGCAGCCAAGGTGTAGGGGGCATTAACTACGAGCAGTACTTC. It specifies CASSQGVGGINYEQYF.